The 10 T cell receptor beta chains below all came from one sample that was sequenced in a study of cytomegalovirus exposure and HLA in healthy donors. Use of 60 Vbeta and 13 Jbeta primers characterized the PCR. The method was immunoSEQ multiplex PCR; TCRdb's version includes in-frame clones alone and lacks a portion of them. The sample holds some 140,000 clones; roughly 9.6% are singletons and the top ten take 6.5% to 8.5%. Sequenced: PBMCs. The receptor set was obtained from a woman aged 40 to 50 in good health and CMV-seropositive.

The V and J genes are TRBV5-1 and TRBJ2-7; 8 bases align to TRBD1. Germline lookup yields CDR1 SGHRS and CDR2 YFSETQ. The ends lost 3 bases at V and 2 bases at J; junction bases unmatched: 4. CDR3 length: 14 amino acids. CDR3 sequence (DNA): TGCGCCAGCAGCTGGACAGGGAAGGCCTACGAGCAGTACTTC. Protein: CASSWTGKAYEQYF.

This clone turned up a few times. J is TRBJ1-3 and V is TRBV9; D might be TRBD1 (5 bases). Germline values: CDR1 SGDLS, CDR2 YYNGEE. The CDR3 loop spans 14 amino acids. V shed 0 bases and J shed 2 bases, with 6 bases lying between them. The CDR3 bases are TGTGCCAGCAGCGTAGGGGGGGCTGGAAACACCATATATTTT. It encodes CASSVGGAGNTIYF.

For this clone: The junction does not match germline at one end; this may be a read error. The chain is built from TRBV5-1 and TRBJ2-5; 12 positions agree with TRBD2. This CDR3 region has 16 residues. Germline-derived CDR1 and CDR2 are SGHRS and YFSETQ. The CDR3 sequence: CASSQGLAGSQGTQYF. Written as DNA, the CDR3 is TGCGCCAGCAGCCAAGGACTAGCGGGGTCCCAAGGGACCCAGTACTTC.

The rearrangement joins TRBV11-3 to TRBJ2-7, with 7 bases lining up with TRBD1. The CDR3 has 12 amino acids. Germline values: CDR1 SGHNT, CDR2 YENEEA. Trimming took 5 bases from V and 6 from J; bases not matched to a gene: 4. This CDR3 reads CASSLDRLEQYF. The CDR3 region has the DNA TGTGCCAGCAGCCTGGACAGGCTCGAGCAGTACTTC.

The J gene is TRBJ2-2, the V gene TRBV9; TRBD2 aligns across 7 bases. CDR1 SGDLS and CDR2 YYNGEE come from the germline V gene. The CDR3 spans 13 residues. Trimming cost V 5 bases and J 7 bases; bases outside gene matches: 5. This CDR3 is CASSFTGGGELFF. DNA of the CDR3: TGTGCCAGCAGTTTTACGGGGGGCGGGGAGCTGTTTTTT.

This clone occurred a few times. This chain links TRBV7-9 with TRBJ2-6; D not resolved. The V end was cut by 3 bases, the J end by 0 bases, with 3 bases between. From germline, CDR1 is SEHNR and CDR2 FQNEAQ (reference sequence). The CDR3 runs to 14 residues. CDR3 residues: CASSFSSGANVLTF. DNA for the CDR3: TGTGCCAGCAGCTTTAGCTCTGGGGCCAACGTCCTGACTTTC.

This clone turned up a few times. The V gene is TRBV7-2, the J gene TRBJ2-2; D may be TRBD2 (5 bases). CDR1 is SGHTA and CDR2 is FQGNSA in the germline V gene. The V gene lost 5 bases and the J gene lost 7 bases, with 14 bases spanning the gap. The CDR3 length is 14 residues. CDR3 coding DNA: TGTGCCAGCAGCCTTTCCGGGGTGGGCGGGGAGCTGTTTTTT. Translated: CASSLSGVGGELFF.

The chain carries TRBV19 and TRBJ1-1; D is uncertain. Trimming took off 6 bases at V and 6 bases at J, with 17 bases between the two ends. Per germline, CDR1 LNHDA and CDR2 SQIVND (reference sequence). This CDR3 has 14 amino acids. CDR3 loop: CASRRYSENPEAFF. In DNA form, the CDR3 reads TGTGCCAGTAGGCGGTATTCAGAAAATCCTGAAGCTTTCTTT.

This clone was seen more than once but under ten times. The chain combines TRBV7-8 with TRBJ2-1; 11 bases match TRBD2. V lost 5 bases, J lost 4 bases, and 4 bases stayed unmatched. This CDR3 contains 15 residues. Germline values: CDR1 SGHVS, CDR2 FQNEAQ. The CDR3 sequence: CASSLTSGGYNEQFF. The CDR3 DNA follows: TGTGCCAGCAGCCTAACTAGCGGGGGTTACAATGAGCAGTTCTTC. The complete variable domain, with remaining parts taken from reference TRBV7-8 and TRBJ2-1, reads GAGVSQSPRYKVAKRGQDVALRCDPISGHVSLFWYQQALGQGPEFLTYFQNEAQLDKSGLPSDRFFAERPEGSVSTLKIQRTQQEDSAVYLCASSLTSGGYNEQFFGPGTRLTVL.

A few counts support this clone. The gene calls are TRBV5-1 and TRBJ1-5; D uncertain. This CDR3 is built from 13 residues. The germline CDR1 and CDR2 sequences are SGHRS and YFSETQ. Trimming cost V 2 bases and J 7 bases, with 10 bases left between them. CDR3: CASSLEGLQPQHF. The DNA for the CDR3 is TGCGCCAGCAGCTTAGAGGGCCTGCAGCCCCAGCATTTT.